This is a list of T cell receptor beta chains from one sample in a study of blood T cells in healthy people across ages. TCRdb analysed the 5' RACE reads with MiXCR anew, one entry per CDR3 protein. The sample has about 630,000 distinct CDR3 sequences; under 25% are singletons. The sample consisted of blood. The receptors derive from a man between 65 and 80 years old in good health. Both conserved end residues are part of each CDR3. A D gene is named only where the DNA matches it firmly. Clone size is stated in some rows and not others, as once, few, many or a class when expanded.

abundance,d_gene,v_gene,j_gene,CDR3aa,CDR3nt
few,-,TRBV2,TRBJ2-7,CASSESLYEQYF,TGTGCCAGCTCCGAGAGTCTATACGAGCAGTACTTC
few,TRBD2,TRBV19,TRBJ2-7,CASSPTLAGGSEQYF,TGTGCCAGTAGTCCGACCCTAGCGGGAGGAAGCGAGCAGTACTTC
few,TRBD2,TRBV7-2,TRBJ2-1,CASSLPAGTGGDEQFF,TGTGCCAGCAGCTTACCCGCGGGGACCGGGGGGGATGAGCAGTTCTTC
-,TRBD1,TRBV6-5,TRBJ2-7,CASSLARTGVYEQYF,TGTGCCAGCAGCCTCGCGAGGACAGGTGTTTACGAGCAGTACTTC
-,TRBD1,TRBV7-9,TRBJ1-2,CASSPGQGLYGYTF,TGTGCCAGCAGTCCGGGACAGGGGCTCTATGGCTACACCTTC
-,-,TRBV24-1,TRBJ2-2,CATSAPGAGVSGELFF,TGTGCCACCAGTGCCCCGGGGGCGGGAGTTTCCGGGGAGCTGTTTTTT
once,-,TRBV20-1,TRBJ2-1,CSANTGFHNEQFF,TGCAGTGCTAACACAGGGTTTCACAATGAGCAGTTCTTC
many,TRBD2,TRBV6-2/TRBV6-3,TRBJ2-1,CASSYPTRTSGSSYNEQFF,TGTGCCAGCAGTTACCCGACACGGACTAGCGGTAGCTCCTACAATGAGCAGTTCTTC
-,-,TRBV12-3/TRBV12-4,TRBJ2-3,CASSLITTDTQYF,TGTGCCAGCAGTTTGATCACCACAGATACGCAGTATTTT
few,TRBD2,TRBV5-5,TRBJ2-5,CASSLAYRTSGTETQYF,TGTGCCAGCAGCTTGGCCTATCGGACTAGCGGGACAGAGACCCAGTACTTC
-,-,TRBV20-1,TRBJ1-5,CSARQSNSNQPQHF,TGCAGTGCGCGACAGAGCAATAGCAATCAGCCCCAGCATTTT
-,TRBD2,TRBV20-1,TRBJ2-5,CSASMGLAGPRTQYF,TGCAGTGCTAGTATGGGACTAGCGGGTCCCAGGACCCAGTACTTC
few,-,TRBV4-2,TRBJ2-7,CASSQDWREGEQYF,TGTGCCAGCAGCCAAGATTGGCGGGAAGGGGAGCAGTACTTC
few,TRBD2,TRBV4-1,TRBJ2-2,CASSQDSGTGELFF,TGCGCCAGCAGCCAAGATAGCGGGACCGGGGAGCTGTTTTTT
-,TRBD1,TRBV20-1,TRBJ2-1,CSARSGTGISEQFF,TGCAGTGCCCGATCCGGGACAGGGATTAGTGAGCAGTTCTTC
few,-,TRBV18,TRBJ1-2,CASSTMDGINYGYTF,TGTGCCAGCTCAACAATGGACGGTATTAACTATGGCTACACCTTC
-,TRBD1,TRBV20-1,TRBJ2-5,CSASFGTGGLIGETQYF,TGCAGTGCCAGCTTTGGGACAGGGGGACTTATCGGGGAGACCCAGTACTTC
-,-,TRBV28,TRBJ2-7,CASSPPPFLNSYEQYF,TGTGCCAGCAGTCCTCCCCCGTTCCTAAACTCCTACGAGCAGTACTTC
many,-,TRBV2,TRBJ2-7,CASSELQAYEQYF,TGTGCCAGCAGTGAATTACAAGCCTACGAGCAGTACTTC
-,-,TRBV6-4,TRBJ2-3,CASSDSAGTSTDTQYF,TGTGCCAGCAGTGACTCAGCGGGCACTAGCACAGATACGCAGTATTTT
-,TRBD1,TRBV9,TRBJ2-7,CASSGTGSEGEQYF,TGTGCCAGCAGCGGGACAGGGTCTGAGGGCGAGCAGTACTTC
many,TRBD1,TRBV28,TRBJ1-5,CASRAPDRVSNQPQHF,TGTGCCAGCAGGGCCCCGGACAGGGTCTCCAATCAGCCCCAGCATTTT
-,-,TRBV3-1,TRBJ2-7,CASSQSNEQYF,TGTGCCAGCAGCCAAAGTAACGAGCAGTACTTC
-,TRBD2,TRBV24-1,TRBJ2-1,CATSDSGLAGSSEQFF,TGTGCCACCAGTGATTCGGGACTAGCGGGATCCAGTGAGCAGTTCTTC
-,-,TRBV7-8,TRBJ1-4,CASSLGPSEKLFF,TGTGCCAGCAGCTTGGGACCCTCTGAAAAACTGTTTTTT
-,-,TRBV2,TRBJ2-7,CASSEDGLTYEQYF,TGTGCCAGCAGTGAGGACGGGCTGACCTACGAGCAGTACTTC
-,-,TRBV4-3,TRBJ2-1,CASAGAFSLRSYNEQFF,TGCGCCAGCGCTGGGGCGTTCAGTCTTCGGTCCTACAATGAGCAGTTCTTC
-,-,TRBV5-5,TRBJ2-3,CASSLPLDWDTQYF,TGTGCCAGCAGCTTGCCGCTCGATTGGGATACGCAGTATTTT
few,TRBD2,TRBV15,TRBJ2-1,CATSRDLTSGRTYNEQFF,TGTGCCACCAGCAGAGATCTGACTAGCGGGAGGACCTACAATGAGCAGTTCTTC
-,-,TRBV10-3,TRBJ2-5,CAISEGQAYQETLYF,TGTGCCATCAGTGAGGGGCAGGCGTACCAAGAGACCCTGTACTTC
-,-,TRBV9,TRBJ2-1,CASNFGDGGDEQFF,TGTGCCAGCAATTTCGGCGACGGTGGGGATGAGCAGTTCTTC
-,-,TRBV5-5,TRBJ1-2,CASNLIGPSNYGYTF,TGTGCCAGCAACCTTATTGGGCCCTCTAACTATGGCTACACCTTC
-,-,TRBV5-4,TRBJ2-5,CASSSYGRGKETQYF,TGTGCCAGCAGCTCCTATGGGCGCGGGAAAGAGACCCAGTACTTC
-,-,TRBV6-6,TRBJ1-6,CASIVDKKGDSPLHF,TGTGCCAGCATCGTCGACAAAAAGGGAGATTCACCCCTCCACTTT
-,TRBD2,TRBV20-1,TRBJ2-5,CSARTSGRQYF,TGCAGTGCAAGGACTAGCGGGAGGCAGTACTTC
-,TRBD2,TRBV5-6,TRBJ2-3,CASRNGLAGTDTQYF,TGTGCCAGCAGAAACGGACTAGCGGGCACAGATACGCAGTATTTT
-,-,TRBV12-3/TRBV12-4,TRBJ2-4,CASSFLATSDKNIQYF,TGTGCCAGCAGTTTCTTAGCGACTAGTGATAAAAACATTCAGTACTTC
-,-,TRBV20-1,TRBJ2-3,CSVQVTVDTQYF,TGCAGTGTACAGGTTACCGTAGATACGCAGTATTTT
-,TRBD2,TRBV20-1,TRBJ2-6,CSAIGTSGDLSGANVLTF,TGCAGTGCTATCGGGACTAGCGGGGACCTCTCTGGGGCCAACGTCCTGACTTTC
-,-,TRBV29-1,TRBJ1-2,CSVVRGNYGYTF,TGCAGCGTTGTTAGAGGGAACTATGGCTACACCTTC
-,-,TRBV5-6,TRBJ1-2,CASSRPTEGYGHTF,TGTGCCAGCAGCCGCCCGACGGAGGGCTATGGCCACACCTTC
-,TRBD1,TRBV6-6,TRBJ2-7,CASSYPGQSDIEQYF,TGTGCCAGCAGTTACCCGGGACAGAGCGATATCGAGCAGTACTTC
-,TRBD2,TRBV5-4,TRBJ2-3,CASSPGRDQPQYF,TGTGCCAGCAGCCCAGGGAGGGATCAGCCCCAGTATTTT
few,TRBD1,TRBV20-1,TRBJ2-7,CSARTGGRYEQYF,TGCAGTGCCAGGACAGGGGGTCGCTACGAGCAGTACTTC
few,-,TRBV5-1,TRBJ1-3,CASSLEGSSTGNTIYF,TGCGCCAGCAGCTTGGAGGGCAGTTCTACAGGAAACACCATATATTTT